This T cell receptor beta chain was retrieved from a study of CD8 T cells in ankylosing spondylitis. TCRdb reprocessed the 5' RACE reads via MiXCR and lists one record per CDR3 protein. The sample has about 90,000 distinct CDR3 sequences, about 8.1% seen once. This clonotype has at least ten counts. The antigen remains unidentified. Findings and limits, study-wide: In ankylosing spondylitis blood, a motif of about 8 highly homologous TCR beta variants appeared characteristic. The authors found the disease-linked clones to be CD8+ and relatively rare in peripheral blood.

Deletions cut 4 bases from V and 0 bases from J, with 17 bases between. This CDR3 region has 17 residues. The germline CDR1 and CDR2 sequences are KGHDR and SFDVKD. This clonotype was obtained from a male donor with ankylosing spondylitis. The specimen sequenced was blood, either unsorted or a sorted T cell fraction (not recorded which). The chain couples TRBV24-1 to TRBJ2-5; D possibly matches TRBD1 or TRBD2 (6 bases each). The DNA for the CDR3 is TGTGCCACCAGTGACCCCGGGGGCGGGTCGTACCAAGAGACCCAGTACTTC. It yields the protein CATSDPGGGSYQETQYF.